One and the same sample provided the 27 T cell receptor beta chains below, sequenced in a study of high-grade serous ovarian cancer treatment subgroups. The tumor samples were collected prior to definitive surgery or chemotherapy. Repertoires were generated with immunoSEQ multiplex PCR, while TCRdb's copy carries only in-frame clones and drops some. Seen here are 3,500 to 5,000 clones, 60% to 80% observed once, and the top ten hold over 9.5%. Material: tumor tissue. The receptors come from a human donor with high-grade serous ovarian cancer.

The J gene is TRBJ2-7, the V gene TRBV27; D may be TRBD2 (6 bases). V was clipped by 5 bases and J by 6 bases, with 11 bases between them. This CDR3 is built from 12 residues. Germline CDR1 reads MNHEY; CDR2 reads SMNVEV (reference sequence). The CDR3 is CASSGGFGEQYV. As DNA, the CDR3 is TGTGCCAGCAGTGGAGGGTTTGGCGAGCAGTACGTC.

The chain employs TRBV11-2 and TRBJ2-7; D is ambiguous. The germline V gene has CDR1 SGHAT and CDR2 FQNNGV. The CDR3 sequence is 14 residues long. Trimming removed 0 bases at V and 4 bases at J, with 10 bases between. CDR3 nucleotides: TGTGCCAGCAGCTTAGAAGTTGGCGATTACGAGCAGTACGTC. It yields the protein CASSLEVGDYEQYV.

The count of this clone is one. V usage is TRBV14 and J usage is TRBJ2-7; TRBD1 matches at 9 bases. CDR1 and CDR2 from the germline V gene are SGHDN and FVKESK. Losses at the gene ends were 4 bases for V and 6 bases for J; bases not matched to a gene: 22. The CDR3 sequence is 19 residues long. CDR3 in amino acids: CASSRTQGAYVAGTTEQYF. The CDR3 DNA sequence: TGTGCCAGCAGCCGCACACAGGGGGCGTATGTCGCCGGGACTACCGAGCAGTACTTC.

Here the CDR3 DNA reads TGTGCCAGCAGCATTGGACAGAAGTACAATGAGCAGTTCTTC. This encodes CASSIGQKYNEQFF. V gene TRBV7-2 combines with J gene TRBJ2-1; TRBD1 is a possible D gene (6 bases). The germline V gene encodes CDR1 SGHTA and CDR2 FQGNSA. There are 14 residues in the CDR3. V lost 5 bases and J 4 bases, leaving 12 bases between the germline ends.

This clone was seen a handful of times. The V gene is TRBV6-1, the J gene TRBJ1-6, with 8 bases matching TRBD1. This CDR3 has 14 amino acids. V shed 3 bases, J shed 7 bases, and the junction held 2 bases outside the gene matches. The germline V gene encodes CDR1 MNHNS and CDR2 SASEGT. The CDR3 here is CASSDRGLNSPLHF. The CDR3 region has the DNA TGTGCCAGCAGTGACAGGGGGCTCAATTCACCCCTCCACTTT.

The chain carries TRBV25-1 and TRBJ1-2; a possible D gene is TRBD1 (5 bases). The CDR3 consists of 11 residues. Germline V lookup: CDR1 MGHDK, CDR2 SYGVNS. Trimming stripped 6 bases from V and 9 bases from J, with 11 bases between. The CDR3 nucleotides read TGTGCCAGCAGCTGGGGGGGTAGCTACACCTTC. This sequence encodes CASSWGGSYTF.

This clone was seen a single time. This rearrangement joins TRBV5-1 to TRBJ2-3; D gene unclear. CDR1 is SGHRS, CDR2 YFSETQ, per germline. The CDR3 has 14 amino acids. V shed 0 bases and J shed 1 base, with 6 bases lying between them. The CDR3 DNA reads TGCGCCAGCAGCTTGGAAAAAGGCACAGATACGCAGTATTTT. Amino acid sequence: CASSLEKGTDTQYF. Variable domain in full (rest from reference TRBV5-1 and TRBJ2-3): KAGVTQTPRYLIKTRGQQVTLSCSPISGHRSVSWYQQTPGQGLQFLFEYFSETQRNKGNFPGRFSGRQFSNSRSEMNVSTLELGDSALYLCASSLEKGTDTQYFGPGTRLTVL.

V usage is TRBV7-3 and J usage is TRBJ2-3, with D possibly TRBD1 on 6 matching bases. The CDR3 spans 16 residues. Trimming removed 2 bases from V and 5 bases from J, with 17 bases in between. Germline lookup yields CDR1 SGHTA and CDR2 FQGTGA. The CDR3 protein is CASSLGLGARGDTQYF. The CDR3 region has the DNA TGTGCCAGCAGCTTAGGTTTGGGGGCCCGGGGAGATACGCAGTATTTT. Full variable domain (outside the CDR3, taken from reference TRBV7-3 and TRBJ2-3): GAGVSQTPSNKVTEKGKYVELRCDPISGHTALYWYRQSLGQGPEFLIYFQGTGAADDSGLPNDRFFAVRPEGSVSTLKIQRTERGDSAVYLCASSLGLGARGDTQYFGPGTRLTVL.

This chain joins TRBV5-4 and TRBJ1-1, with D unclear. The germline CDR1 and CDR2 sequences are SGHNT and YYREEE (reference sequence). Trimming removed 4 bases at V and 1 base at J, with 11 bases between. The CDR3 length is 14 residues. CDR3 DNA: TGTGCCAGCAGCCGCCGGGGAACGAACACTGAAGCTTTCTTT. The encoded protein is CASSRRGTNTEAFF.

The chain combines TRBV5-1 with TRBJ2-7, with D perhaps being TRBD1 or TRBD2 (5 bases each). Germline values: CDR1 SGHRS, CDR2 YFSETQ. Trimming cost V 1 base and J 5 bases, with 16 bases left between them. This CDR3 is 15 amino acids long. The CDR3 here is CASSLMVGQGDEQYF. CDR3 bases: TGCGCCAGCAGCTTGATGGTCGGGCAGGGAGACGAGCAGTACTTC.

The CDR3 DNA sequence: TGTGCCAGCAGTTTCTTGGACATATTGAACACTGAAGCTTTCTTT. Protein product: CASSFLDILNTEAFF. V gene TRBV28 combines with J gene TRBJ1-1, with a weak D call TRBD1 (5 bases). CDR1 and CDR2 (germline): MDHEN, SYDVKM. With 3 bases removed from V and 0 bases from J, the gap between germline ends came to 11 bases. The CDR3 extends over 15 amino acids. The entire variable domain, with the rest obtained from reference TRBV28 and TRBJ1-1, is as follows: DVKVTQSSRYLVKRTGEKVFLECVQDMDHENMFWYRQDPGLGLRLIYFSYDVKMKEKGDIPEGYSVSREKKERFSLILESASTNQTSMYLCASSFLDILNTEAFFGQGTRLTVV.

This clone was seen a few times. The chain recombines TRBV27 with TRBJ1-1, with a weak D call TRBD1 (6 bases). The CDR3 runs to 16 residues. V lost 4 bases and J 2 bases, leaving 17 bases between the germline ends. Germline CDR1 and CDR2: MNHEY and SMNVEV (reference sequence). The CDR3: CASSSPRGRLNTEAFF. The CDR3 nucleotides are TGTGCCAGCAGTTCCCCCAGGGGTCGACTTAACACTGAAGCTTTCTTT.

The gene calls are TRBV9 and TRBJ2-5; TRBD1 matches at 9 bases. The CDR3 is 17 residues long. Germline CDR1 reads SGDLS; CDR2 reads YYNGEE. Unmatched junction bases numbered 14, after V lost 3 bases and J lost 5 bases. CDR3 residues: CASSAGLGTGGRETQYF. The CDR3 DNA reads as TGTGCCAGCAGCGCCGGACTTGGCACAGGGGGCAGGGAGACCCAGTACTTC.

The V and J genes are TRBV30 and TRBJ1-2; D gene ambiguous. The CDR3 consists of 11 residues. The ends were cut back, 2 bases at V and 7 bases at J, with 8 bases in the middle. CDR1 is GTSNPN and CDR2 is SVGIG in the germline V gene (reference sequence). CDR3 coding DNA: TGTGCCTGGAGTCCGGGGAGTGGCTACACCTTC. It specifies CAWSPGSGYTF.

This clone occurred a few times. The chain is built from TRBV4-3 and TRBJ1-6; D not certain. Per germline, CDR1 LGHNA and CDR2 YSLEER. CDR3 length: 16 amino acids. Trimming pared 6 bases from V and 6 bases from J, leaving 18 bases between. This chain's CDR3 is CASRSRSRAGNSPLHF. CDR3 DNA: TGCGCCAGCAGGTCCCGGAGCCGGGCGGGTAATTCACCCCTCCACTTT.

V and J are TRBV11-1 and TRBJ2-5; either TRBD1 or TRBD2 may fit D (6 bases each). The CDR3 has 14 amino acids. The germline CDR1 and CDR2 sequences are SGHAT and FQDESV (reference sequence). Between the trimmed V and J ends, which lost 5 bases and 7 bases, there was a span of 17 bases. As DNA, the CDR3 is TGTGCCAGCAGCCCCCCCGGGGGCGACGGGACCCAGTACTTC. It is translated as CASSPPGGDGTQYF. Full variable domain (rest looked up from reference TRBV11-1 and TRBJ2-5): EAEVAQSPRYKITEKSQAVAFWCDPISGHATLYWYRQILGQGPELLVQFQDESVVDDSQLPKDRFSAERLKGVDSTLKIQPAELGDSAMYLCASSPPGGDGTQYFGPGTRLLVL.

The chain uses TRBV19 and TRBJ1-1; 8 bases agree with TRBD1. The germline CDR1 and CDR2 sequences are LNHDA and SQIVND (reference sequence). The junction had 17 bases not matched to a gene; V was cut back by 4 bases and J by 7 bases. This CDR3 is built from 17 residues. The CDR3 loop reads CASSTSTLDRDIGEAFF. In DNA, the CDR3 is TGTGCCAGTAGTACCTCTACCCTGGACAGGGATATCGGTGAAGCTTTCTTT.

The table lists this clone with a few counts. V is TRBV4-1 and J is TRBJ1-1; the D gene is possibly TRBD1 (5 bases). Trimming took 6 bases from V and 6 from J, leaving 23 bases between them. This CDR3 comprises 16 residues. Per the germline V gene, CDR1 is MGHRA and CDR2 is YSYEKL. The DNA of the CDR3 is TGCGCCAGCAGGCGGCGGGGGAGGGATGGGTTGGCTGAAGCTTTCTTT. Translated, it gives CASRRRGRDGLAEAFF.

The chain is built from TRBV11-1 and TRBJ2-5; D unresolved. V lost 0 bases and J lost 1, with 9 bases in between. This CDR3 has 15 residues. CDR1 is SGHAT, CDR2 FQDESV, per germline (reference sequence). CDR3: CASSLAGYSQETQYF. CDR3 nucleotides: TGTGCCAGCAGCTTAGCGGGGTACTCCCAAGAGACCCAGTACTTC.

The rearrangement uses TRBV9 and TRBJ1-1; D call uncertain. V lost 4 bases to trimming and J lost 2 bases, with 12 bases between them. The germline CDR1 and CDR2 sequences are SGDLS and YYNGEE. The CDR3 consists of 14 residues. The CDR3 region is CASSLDAANTEAFF. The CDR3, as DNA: TGTGCCAGCAGCCTAGACGCAGCTAACACTGAAGCTTTCTTT.

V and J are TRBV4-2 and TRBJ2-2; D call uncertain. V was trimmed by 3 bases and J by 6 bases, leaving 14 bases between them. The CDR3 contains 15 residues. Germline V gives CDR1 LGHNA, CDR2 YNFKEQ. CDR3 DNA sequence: TGTGCCAGCAGCCAGACGTGGCCCAGCTCCGGGGAGCTGTTTTTT. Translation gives CASSQTWPSSGELFF.

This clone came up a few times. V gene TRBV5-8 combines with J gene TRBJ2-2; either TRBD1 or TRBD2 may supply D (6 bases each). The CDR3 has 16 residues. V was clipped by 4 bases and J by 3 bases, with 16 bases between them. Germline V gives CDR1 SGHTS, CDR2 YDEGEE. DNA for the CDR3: TGTGCCAGCAGCGTCTCAGGGGAGGAATACACCGGGGAGCTGTTTTTT. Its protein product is CASSVSGEEYTGELFF.

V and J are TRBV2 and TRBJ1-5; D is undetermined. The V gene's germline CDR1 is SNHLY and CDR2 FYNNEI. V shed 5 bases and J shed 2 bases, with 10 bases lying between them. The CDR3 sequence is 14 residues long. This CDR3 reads CASSWAVGNQPQHF. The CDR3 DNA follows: TGTGCCAGCAGTTGGGCGGTGGGCAATCAGCCCCAGCATTTT.

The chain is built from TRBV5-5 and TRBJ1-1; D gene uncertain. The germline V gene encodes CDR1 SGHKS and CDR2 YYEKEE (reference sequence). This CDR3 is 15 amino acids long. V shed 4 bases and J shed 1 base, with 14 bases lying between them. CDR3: CASSRERTANTEAFF. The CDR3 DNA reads TGTGCCAGCAGCCGAGAAAGGACGGCGAACACTGAAGCTTTCTTT.

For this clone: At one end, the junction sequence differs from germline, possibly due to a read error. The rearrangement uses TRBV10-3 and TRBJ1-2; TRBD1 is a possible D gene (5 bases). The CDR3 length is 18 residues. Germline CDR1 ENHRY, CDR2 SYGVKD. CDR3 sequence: CASSRTASWGQSNYGYTF. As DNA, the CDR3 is TGTGCCAGCAGTCGAACCGCGAGTTGGGGCCAGTCCAACTATGGCTACACCTTC.

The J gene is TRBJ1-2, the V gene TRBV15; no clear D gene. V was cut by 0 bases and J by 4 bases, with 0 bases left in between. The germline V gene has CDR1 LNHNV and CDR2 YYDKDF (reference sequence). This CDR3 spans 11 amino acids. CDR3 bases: TGTGCCACCAGCAGAGACTATGGCTACACCTTC. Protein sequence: CATSRDYGYTF.

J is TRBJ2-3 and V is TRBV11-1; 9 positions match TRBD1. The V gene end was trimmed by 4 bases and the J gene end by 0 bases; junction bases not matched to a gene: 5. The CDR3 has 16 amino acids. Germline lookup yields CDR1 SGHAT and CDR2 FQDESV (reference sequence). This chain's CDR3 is CASSSQGASSTDTQYF. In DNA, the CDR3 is TGTGCCAGCAGCTCACAGGGGGCGTCTAGCACAGATACGCAGTATTTT.